Below, 2 T cell receptor beta chains from the same sample are listed, as sequenced in a study of T cell responses to AZD1222 COVID-19 vaccine. Repertoires were generated with immunoSEQ multiplex PCR, while TCRdb's copy carries only in-frame clones and drops some. The table includes roughly 130,000 clones, roughly 84% detected once. Sequencing was performed on peripheral blood, taken on day 0 of AZD1222 vaccination. The receptors derive from an adult in good health.

J is TRBJ1-4 and V is TRBV7-9; tentatively, D is TRBD1 (5 bases). The V gene lost 2 bases and the J gene lost 0 bases, with 10 bases spanning the gap. The CDR3 is made up of 16 amino acids. CDR1 is SEHNR and CDR2 is FQNEAQ in the germline V gene (reference sequence). The CDR3 region is CASSLSSGTTNEKLFF. The CDR3 DNA follows: TGTGCCAGCAGCTTATCGTCAGGGACAACTAATGAAAAACTGTTTTTT.

V usage is TRBV18 and J usage is TRBJ2-3, with a tentative D call TRBD2 (6 bases). Germline loops: CDR1 KGHSH, CDR2 LQKENI. The CDR3 is made up of 15 amino acids. The ends were cut back, 2 bases at V and 2 bases at J, with 11 bases in the middle. CDR3 DNA sequence: TGTGCCAGCTCACCAGCGGGACTTGACACAGATACGCAGTATTTT. Its translation: CASSPAGLDTDTQYF.